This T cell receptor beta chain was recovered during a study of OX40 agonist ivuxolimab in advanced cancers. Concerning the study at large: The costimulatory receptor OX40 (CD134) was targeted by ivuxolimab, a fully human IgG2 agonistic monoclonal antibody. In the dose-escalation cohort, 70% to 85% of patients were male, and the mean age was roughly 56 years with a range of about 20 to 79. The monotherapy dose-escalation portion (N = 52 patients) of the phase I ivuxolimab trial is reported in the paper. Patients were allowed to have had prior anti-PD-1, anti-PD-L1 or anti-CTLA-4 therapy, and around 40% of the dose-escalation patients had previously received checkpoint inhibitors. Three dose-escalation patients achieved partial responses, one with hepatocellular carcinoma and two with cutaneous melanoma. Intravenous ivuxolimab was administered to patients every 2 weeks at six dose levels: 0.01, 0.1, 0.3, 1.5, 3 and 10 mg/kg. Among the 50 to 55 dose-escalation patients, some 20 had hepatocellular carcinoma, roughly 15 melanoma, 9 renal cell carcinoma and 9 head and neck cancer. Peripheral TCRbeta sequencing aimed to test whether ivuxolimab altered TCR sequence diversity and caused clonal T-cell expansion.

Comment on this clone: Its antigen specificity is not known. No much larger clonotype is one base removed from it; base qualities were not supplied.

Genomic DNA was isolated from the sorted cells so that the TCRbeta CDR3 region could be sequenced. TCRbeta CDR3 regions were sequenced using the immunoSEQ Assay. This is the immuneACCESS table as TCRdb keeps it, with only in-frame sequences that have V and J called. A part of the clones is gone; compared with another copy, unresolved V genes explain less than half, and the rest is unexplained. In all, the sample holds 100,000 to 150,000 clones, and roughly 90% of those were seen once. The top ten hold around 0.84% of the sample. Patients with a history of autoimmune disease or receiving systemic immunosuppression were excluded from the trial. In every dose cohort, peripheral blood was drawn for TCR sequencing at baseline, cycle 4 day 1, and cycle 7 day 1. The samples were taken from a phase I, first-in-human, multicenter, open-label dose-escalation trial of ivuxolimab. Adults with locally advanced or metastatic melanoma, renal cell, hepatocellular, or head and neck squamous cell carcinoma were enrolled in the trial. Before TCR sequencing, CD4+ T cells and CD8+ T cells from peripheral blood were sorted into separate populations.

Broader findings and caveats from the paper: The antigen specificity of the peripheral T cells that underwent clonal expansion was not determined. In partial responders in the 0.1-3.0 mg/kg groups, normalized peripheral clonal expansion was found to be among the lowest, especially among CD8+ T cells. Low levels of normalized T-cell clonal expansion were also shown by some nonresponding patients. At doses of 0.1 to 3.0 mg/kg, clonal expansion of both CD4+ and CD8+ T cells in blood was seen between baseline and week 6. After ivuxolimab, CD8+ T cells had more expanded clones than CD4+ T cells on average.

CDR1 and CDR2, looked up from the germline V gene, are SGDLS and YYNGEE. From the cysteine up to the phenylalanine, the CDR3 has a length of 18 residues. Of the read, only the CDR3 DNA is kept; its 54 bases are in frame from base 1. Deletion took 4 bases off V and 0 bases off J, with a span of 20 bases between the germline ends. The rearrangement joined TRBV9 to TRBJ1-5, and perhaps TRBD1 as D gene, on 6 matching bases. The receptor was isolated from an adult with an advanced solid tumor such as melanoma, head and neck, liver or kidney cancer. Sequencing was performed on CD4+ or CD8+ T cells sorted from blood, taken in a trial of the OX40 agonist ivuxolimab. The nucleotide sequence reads TGTGCCAGCAGCTCTAGAGGGGGGACATTGAGTAGCAATCAGCCCCAGCATTTT. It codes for CASSSRGGTLSSNQPQHF.